These 25 T cell receptor beta chains were all obtained from the same sample, sequenced in a study of T-cell reconstitution after alpha-beta-depleted transplantation in children (dated by TCRdb to about 2016). The library was generated by PCR. Instrument used: Illumina HiSeq 2500. TCR library preparation used molecular barcoding, with unique molecular identifiers applied to normalize quantification of the TCRbeta repertoire. TCRdb cleaned the public reads at Q25 with fastp, built clones with MiXCR and kept in-frame beta chains. Rows are combined by CDR3 protein, so each entry shows the most common genes and DNA. The sample includes about 500,000 distinct CDR3 sequences, with about 31% observed a single time. The top ten hold approximately 2.3% of the sample. Specimen: PBMCs from the stem cell graft donor, collected from the stem cell graft. The origin of the receptors is a human donor who donated a stem cell graft to a child with aplastic anemia.

The chain has TRBV30 and TRBJ1-4, with D maybe TRBD1 (5 bases). V was clipped by 1 base and J by 4 bases, with 10 bases between them. Germline-derived CDR1 and CDR2 are GTSNPN and SVGIG (reference sequence). This CDR3 contains 14 residues. In DNA form, the CDR3 reads TGTGCCTGGAGTGCCCAGGGCCTTAATGAAAAACTGTTTTTT. Its protein product is CAWSAQGLNEKLFF.

The chain uses TRBV10-3 and TRBJ1-1, with D perhaps matching TRBD1 (5 bases). Germline CDR1 is ENHRY and CDR2 is SYGVKD. V was cut by 7 bases and J by 6 bases, with 18 bases left in between. This CDR3 contains 14 residues. Here the CDR3 DNA reads TGTGCCATCAAGAGAGGGGCGGATAACGCTGAAGCTTTCTTT. It is translated as CAIKRGADNAEAFF.

The chain has TRBV7-2 and TRBJ2-7; TRBD2 matches at 14 bases. V was clipped by 4 bases and J by 4 bases; unmatched bases: 9. CDR3 length equals 17 residues. Germline-derived CDR1 and CDR2 are SGHTA and FQGNSA. The CDR3 region is CASSSAGLAGVPYEQYF. The CDR3 DNA follows: TGTGCCAGCAGCTCTGCGGGACTAGCGGGAGTACCATACGAGCAGTACTTC.

This clonotype occurred a few times. The chain recombines TRBV18 with TRBJ1-5, with a tentative D call TRBD1 (6 bases). Germline assignment: CDR1 KGHSH and CDR2 LQKENI. Deletions cut 6 bases from V and 3 bases from J, with 9 bases between. This CDR3 comprises 13 residues. This chain's CDR3 is CASSRDNNQPQHF. The DNA for the CDR3 is TGTGCCAGCTCTCGGGACAACAATCAGCCCCAGCATTTT. The full variable domain, completed using reference TRBV18 and TRBJ1-5, is NAGVMQNPRHLVRRRGQEARLRCSPMKGHSHVYWYRQLPEEGLKFMVYLQKENIIDESGMPKERFSAEFPKEGPSILRIQQVVRGDSAAYFCASSRDNNQPQHFGDGTRLSIL.

This rearrangement joins TRBV6-2 or TRBV6-3 to TRBJ2-3, with 12 positions matching TRBD1. Germline V CDR1 and CDR2: MNHEY, SVGEGT. The V gene end was trimmed by 2 bases and the J gene end by 5 bases; junction bases not matched to a gene: 5. The CDR3 runs to 16 residues. CDR3 sequence (DNA): TGTGCCAGCAGTTACAAGGGACAGGGGGCGAGAGATACGCAGTATTTT. It codes for CASSYKGQGARDTQYF.

The genes are TRBV12-3 or TRBV12-4 and TRBJ1-5; a possible D gene is TRBD1 (6 bases). The CDR3 runs 14 residues. Trimming left V 6 bases short and J 3 bases short, with 12 bases between. The CDR3 reads CASSHGQLNQPQHF. CDR3 DNA sequence: TGTGCCAGCAGCCATGGACAGCTCAATCAGCCCCAGCATTTT.

The chain is built from TRBV11-2 and TRBJ2-2; 15 bases map to TRBD2. Germline lookup yields CDR1 SGHAT and CDR2 FQNNGV. J gave up 7 bases and V 7 bases, and 16 bases lay outside the gene matches. The CDR3 loop spans 19 amino acids. CDR3 amino acids: CASTTGGGTSGRKSGELFF. DNA for the CDR3: TGTGCCAGCACCACCGGCGGGGGGACTAGCGGGAGGAAGAGCGGGGAGCTGTTTTTT.

This clonotype was picked up a small number of times. V usage is TRBV6-5 and J usage is TRBJ1-1; no definite D call. The length of the CDR3 is 14 residues. V was pared by 3 bases and J by 4 bases, with 12 bases between. CDR1 and CDR2 (germline): MNHEY, SVGAGI. The CDR3 DNA reads as TGTGCCAGCAGTTATGAGGGAACACGCACTGAAGCTTTCTTT. It yields the protein CASSYEGTRTEAFF.

This clonotype showed up just a few times. In DNA, the CDR3 is TGTGCCAGCAGCCAAGAGGGGGCCCAGTACTTC. This gives the protein CASSQEGAQYF. The J gene is TRBJ2-5, the V gene TRBV7-2; perhaps TRBD1 as D (6 bases). CDR3 length: 11 residues. Per the germline V gene, CDR1 is SGHTA and CDR2 is FQGNSA. Trimming shortened V by 5 bases and J by 9 bases, and 10 bases separated the two germline ends.

In its sample, this clonotype was seen a few times. The chain recombines TRBV5-1 with TRBJ1-5; the D is unclear. V lost 2 bases to trimming and J lost 4 bases, with 13 bases between them. The CDR3 spans 15 residues. CDR1 and CDR2 from the germline V gene are SGHRS and YFSETQ. The CDR3 DNA is TGCGCCAGCAGCTTTGATGGGTTTCGGAATCAGCCCCAGCATTTT. Amino acid sequence: CASSFDGFRNQPQHF.

V gene TRBV6-1 combines with J gene TRBJ2-1, with TRBD2 matching 11 bases. Germline trimming cut 6 bases from V and 7 bases from J; bases unmatched to any gene: 8. This CDR3 region has 15 residues. Per germline, CDR1 MNHNS and CDR2 SASEGT. DNA for the CDR3: TGTGCCAGCAGGTCACTAGCGGGGGATGTTAATGAGCAGTTCTTC. This translates into CASRSLAGDVNEQFF.

V usage is TRBV5-1 and J usage is TRBJ2-7, with 9 nucleotides matching TRBD1. The J segment lost 6 bases and the V segment lost 5 bases, leaving 15 bases of the junction unmatched. Germline V gives CDR1 SGHRS, CDR2 YFSETQ. The CDR3 has 16 amino acids. CDR3 loop: CASRNTGGPLGVEQYF. The CDR3 DNA reads as TGCGCCAGCAGAAACACAGGGGGCCCCTTAGGGGTCGAGCAGTACTTC. The full variable domain, its missing parts supplied by reference TRBV5-1 and TRBJ2-7, is KAGVTQTPRYLIKTRGQQVTLSCSPISGHRSVSWYQQTPGQGLQFLFEYFSETQRNKGNFPGRFSGRQFSNSRSEMNVSTLELGDSALYLCASRNTGGPLGVEQYFGPGTRLTVT.

As DNA, the CDR3 is TGTGCCAGCAGCACCCCTACGAGAGGGTTGATCCAAGAGACCCAGTACTTC. Protein: CASSTPTRGLIQETQYF. The chain is built from TRBV11-2 and TRBJ2-5, with D possibly being TRBD2 (5 bases). The CDR3 has 17 residues. Trimming removed 5 bases from V and 1 base from J, with 20 bases in between. The germline V gene encodes CDR1 SGHAT and CDR2 FQNNGV.

This clonotype was counted between two and nine times. The V and J genes are TRBV12-3 or TRBV12-4 and TRBJ2-7, with no clear D. V shed 3 bases and J shed 3 bases, with 9 bases lying between them. The CDR3 sequence is 13 residues long. The CDR3 bases are TGTGCCAGCAGTTTTACCTTGGGCTACGAGCAGTACTTC. Amino acids: CASSFTLGYEQYF.

This clonotype has more than one count but fewer than ten. This chain uses TRBV29-1 with TRBJ2-7; 8 bases are shared with TRBD1. The germline CDR1 and CDR2 sequences are SQVTM and ANQGSEA. CDR3 size: 11 residues. J was trimmed by 7 bases and V by 6 bases; bases with no gene match: 5. The chain's CDR3 is CSVGQGTEQYV. The DNA for the CDR3 is TGCAGCGTAGGACAGGGAACAGAGCAGTACGTC.

This clonotype has more than one count but fewer than ten. This rearrangement joins TRBV20-1 to TRBJ2-7; D perhaps matches TRBD2 (5 bases). The CDR3 covers 15 residues. Trimming stripped 0 bases from V and 4 bases from J, with 16 bases between. The germline V gene encodes CDR1 DFQATT and CDR2 SNEGSKA (reference sequence). The CDR3 loop is CSAREWTAPGYEQYV. The DNA of the CDR3 is TGCAGTGCTAGAGAGTGGACTGCCCCGGGGTACGAGCAGTACGTC.

The gene calls are TRBV20-1 and TRBJ2-5, with 7 positions matching TRBD2. In germline, CDR1 is DFQATT, CDR2 SNEGSKA (reference sequence). The CDR3 length is 12 residues. V lost 6 bases and J lost 4; bases outside the gene matches: 5. In DNA, the CDR3 is TGCAGTGCCCGGGACTATGTAGAGACCCAGTACTTC. This gives the protein CSARDYVETQYF.

This clonotype has just a few counts. J is TRBJ1-1 and V is TRBV12-3 or TRBV12-4; D is unresolved. Trimming pared 5 bases from V and 1 base from J, leaving 8 bases between. The CDR3 is made up of 13 amino acids. The CDR3 DNA follows: TGTGCCAGCAGTGGACCGGAGAACACTGAAGCTTTCTTT. It is translated as CASSGPENTEAFF.

The J gene is TRBJ2-7, the V gene TRBV10-1, with TRBD1 matching 7 bases. Germline lookup yields CDR1 WNHNN and CDR2 SYGVQD (reference sequence). This CDR3 spans 15 amino acids. V was clipped by 5 bases and J by 6 bases; unmatched bases: 13. CDR3 loop: CASSQRQGGWSEQYV. The CDR3 region has the DNA TGCGCCAGCAGTCAAAGACAGGGTGGATGGAGCGAGCAGTACGTC.

This clonotype was detected many times. The CDR3, as DNA: TGTGCCAGCAGTCTGTCAAGAGGGAACACTGAAGCTTTCTTT. Translated: CASSLSRGNTEAFF. The rearrangement uses TRBV27 and TRBJ1-1; D unclear. The length of the CDR3 is 14 residues. Trimming cost V 5 bases and J 1 base, with 11 bases left between them. The V gene's germline CDR1 is MNHEY and CDR2 SMNVEV (reference sequence).

This clonotype was observed a few times. The chain employs TRBV6-2 or TRBV6-3 and TRBJ2-7, with no clear D. The CDR3 is made up of 13 amino acids. The V end lost 8 bases, the J end lost 3 bases, and 14 bases lay between the germline ends. In germline, CDR1 is MNHEY, CDR2 SVGEGT. CDR3 amino acids: CASAPGTRYEQYV. The DNA for the CDR3 is TGTGCCAGCGCCCCAGGAACCCGCTACGAGCAGTACGTC.

This clonotype was observed a single time. This chain links TRBV18 with TRBJ2-1, with TRBD2 matching over 10 bases. Germline V lookup: CDR1 KGHSH, CDR2 LQKENI. This CDR3 spans 15 amino acids. V was clipped by 3 bases and J by 8 bases; unmatched bases: 7. The CDR3 sequence: CASSPALAGRDEQFF. CDR3 nucleotide sequence: TGTGCCAGCTCACCTGCACTAGCGGGAAGGGATGAGCAGTTCTTC.

V gene TRBV18 combines with J gene TRBJ1-1, with no clear D. The V gene's germline CDR1 is KGHSH and CDR2 LQKENI. The germline V and J ends were trimmed by 3 bases and 3 bases, with 5 bases remaining between them. The CDR3 length is 12 residues. The CDR3 region is CASSPVDTEAFF. The DNA for the CDR3 is TGTGCCAGCTCACCTGTTGACACTGAAGCTTTCTTT.

This chain connects TRBV20-1 to TRBJ2-2; tentatively, D is TRBD2 (6 bases). This CDR3 spans 16 amino acids. The germline CDR1 and CDR2 sequences are DFQATT and SNEGSKA (reference sequence). The V and J ends lost 2 bases and 1 base respectively, with 14 bases between them. CDR3 protein: CSARLGAGMNTGELFF. Written as DNA, the CDR3 is TGCAGTGCTAGACTGGGAGCGGGCATGAACACCGGGGAGCTGTTTTTT.

This clonotype has only one observation. The chain recombines TRBV20-1 with TRBJ2-2; D is possibly TRBD1 or TRBD2 (5 bases each). Trimming left V 3 bases short and J 5 bases short, with 16 bases between. The germline CDR1 and CDR2 sequences are DFQATT and SNEGSKA (reference sequence). The CDR3 has 15 residues. The CDR3 sequence is CSARGRRGTTGELFF. In DNA form, the CDR3 reads TGCAGTGCTAGGGGACGCCGTGGAACAACCGGGGAGCTGTTTTTT.